This note documents a single T cell receptor (beta chain) sequence. A much bigger clone sits one base away, suggesting this may be a read error. This sample was included in a study of regulatory T cells in long-lasting Graves disease. Researchers made TCR beta libraries by using iRepertoire HTBI primers and running Arm-PCR on CDR3 regions. MiXCR, run by TCRdb on the multiplex PCR reads, gives a single entry per CDR3 protein. The repertoire has a few hundred thousand distinct CDR3 sequences, about 15% of them found once; the top ten carry around a sixth. Time point noted: newly diagnosed GD, antithyroid drugs for less than 3 months. From RNA extracted from PBMCs, the TCR library was made. CDR3 length: 18 residues. Looked up from germline, CDR1 is MDHEN and CDR2 is SYDVKM. V shed 2 bases, J shed 3 bases, and the junction held 13 bases outside the gene matches. These data also featured in a second study, about T cells in Graves' hyperthyroidism and ophthalmopathy. In that study: Ophthalmopathy and stable hyperthyroidism were told apart by a 13 V-J model.

This chain joins TRBV28 and TRBJ1-5; 7 bases are shared with TRBD1. This TCR was sampled from a woman in her fifties or sixties with Graves disease. The sequencing used peripheral blood mononuclear cells (PBMCs), collected at new diagnosis, from a patient treated with antithyroid drugs. The CDR3 region is CASSLASGQRALNQPQHF. The DNA for the CDR3 is TGTGCCAGCAGTTTAGCATCGGGACAGAGGGCCCTCAATCAGCCCCAGCATTTT.